This is a list of T cell receptor beta chains from one sample in a study of Graves' ophthalmopathy and Graves' hyperthyroidism. TCRdb reprocessed the multiplex PCR reads via MiXCR and lists one record per CDR3 protein. The sample has around 1,000,000 distinct CDR3 sequences, about 35% seen once; the top ten hold 11%. Sequenced input: peripheral blood or thyroid tissue (not recorded which). These TCRs come from an adult man with Graves' hyperthyroidism. Each CDR3 is given with its conserved first and last residue. The order of the fields is D gene, clone size, V gene, J gene, CDR3 protein, CDR3 DNA. A D gene is named only where the DNA matches it firmly. The size of a clone is reported for some rows only, either as once, few or many, or as a class for expanded clones.

>.|many|TRBV12-3/TRBV12-4|TRBJ1-4
CASSGTGANEKLFF
TGTGCCAGCAGTGGGACGGGCGCTAATGAAAAACTGTTTTTT
>TRBD1|few|TRBV30|TRBJ1-4
CAWSRDSGEKLFF
TGTGCCTGGAGTAGGGACAGCGGTGAAAAACTGTTTTTT
>TRBD1|.|TRBV20-1|TRBJ2-6
CSANGQGAYVLTF
TGCAGTGCTAATGGGCAGGGGGCCTACGTCCTGACTTTC
>TRBD1|many|TRBV2|TRBJ2-5
CASSGAPGTGEGKTQYF
TGTGCCAGCAGTGGAGCCCCTGGGACAGGGGAGGGCAAGACCCAGTACTTC
>.|once|TRBV24-1|TRBJ2-7
CVTSDPERSYEQYF
TGTGTCACCAGTGATCCGGAGAGGTCCTACGAGCAGTACTTC
>.|many|TRBV7-2|TRBJ1-1
CASSLVIGTNTEAFF
TGTGCCAGCAGCTTAGTCATCGGGACCAACACTGAAGCTTTCTTT
>TRBD2|.|TRBV10-3|TRBJ2-7
CAISGTSGEYEQYF
TGTGCCATCAGCGGGACTAGCGGGGAATACGAGCAGTACTTC
>.|.|TRBV10-3|TRBJ2-7
CAITSSPGEQYF
TGTGCCATCACTTCGTCCCCTGGGGAGCAGTACTTC
>.|many|TRBV7-2|TRBJ2-7
CASSLGQGPSYEQYF
TGTGCCAGCAGCTTAGGGCAGGGGCCATCCTACGAGCAGTACTTC
>TRBD2|few|TRBV25-1|TRBJ2-7
CASSTSGRSSYEQYF
TGTGCCAGCTCGACTAGCGGTAGGAGCTCCTACGAGCAGTACTTC
>TRBD1|few|TRBV13|TRBJ2-1
CASTTEDRGYNEQFF
TGTGCCAGCACCACGGAGGACAGGGGGTACAATGAGCAGTTCTTC
>TRBD2|many|TRBV12-3/TRBV12-4|TRBJ2-5
CASSFSGRVETQYF
TGTGCCAGCAGTTTTAGCGGGAGGGTGGAGACCCAGTACTTC
>.|.|TRBV24-1|TRBJ2-5
CATSAERDRETQYF
TGTGCCACCAGTGCGGAGCGGGACAGGGAGACCCAGTACTTC
>TRBD2|.|TRBV11-1|TRBJ2-2
CATTTRLAGTNTGELFF
TGTGCCACGACCACTAGACTAGCGGGTACGAACACCGGGGAGCTGTTTTTT
>.|few|TRBV20-1|TRBJ2-7
CSAIDNNYEQYF
TGCAGTGCTATTGACAACAACTACGAGCAGTACTTC